These T cell receptor beta chains were read from a single sample in a study of T cell responses to AZD1222 COVID-19 vaccine. Using immunoSEQ multiplex PCR, the repertoire was profiled, and TCRdb retains in-frame clones only, with some absent. The sample has 85,000 or so clones, just over 90% seen once; the top ten hold around a tenth. The sequenced sample was peripheral blood, obtained 28 days after the second AZD1222 dose. Receptors were obtained from an adult who received the AZD1222 COVID-19 vaccine. Both conserved end residues are part of each CDR3. The D gene is left open where the match is weak. Not every row has a clone size; where given, it reads once, few, many or a size class.

>TRBJ2-1|14|-|TRBV2|-
CASSEVTHYNEQFF
>TRBJ1-5|15|TRBD1|TRBV2|-
CASSDKGANNQPQHF
>TRBJ2-7|14|-|TRBV18|-
CASSHGTESYEQYF
>TRBJ1-6|15|-|TRBV4-1|-
CASTPLGARNSPLHF
>TRBJ1-6|13|-|TRBV6-1|-
CASSERQGSPLHF
>TRBJ2-7|17|-|TRBV15|-
CATSTIWPIPPPYEQYF
>TRBJ1-1|14|-|TRBV5-1|-
CASSLDPLNTEAFF
>TRBJ2-5|14|TRBD2|TRBV7-3|-
CASSQGLAGETQYF
>TRBJ2-3|16|TRBD2|TRBV18|once
CASSRIAGVGTDTQYF
>TRBJ1-4|14|-|TRBV18|-
CASSPLTTNEKLFF
>TRBJ1-2|16|TRBD1|TRBV5-1|-
CASSLGPGTGALGYTF
>TRBJ2-2|13|-|TRBV11-3|-
CASRGPGTGELFF
>TRBJ1-1|18|-|TRBV21-1|few
CASTQPGTGRSLNTEAFF
>TRBJ1-1|16|-|TRBV5-4|medium-sized
CASSSKSGGQNTEAFF
>TRBJ1-1|16|TRBD1|TRBV25-1|-
CASSAYQARGLAEAFF
>TRBJ1-6|19|-|TRBV11-2|-
CASSSWVRSGGFYNSPLHF
>TRBJ1-1|15|-|TRBV3-1/TRBV3-2|-
CASSQGTTGNTEAFF
>TRBJ1-1|15|-|TRBV12-5|-
CASGFTGRGHPEAFF
>TRBJ2-2|14|TRBD2|TRBV29-1|-
CSVGTSGNTGELFF
>TRBJ1-6|16|-|TRBV11-2|-
CASSLAGALKTSPLHF
>TRBJ2-1|17|TRBD2|TRBV7-9|-
CASSLGLAGVGYNEQFF
>TRBJ2-5|16|TRBD2|TRBV3-1/TRBV3-2|-
CASSQNRLAGAETQYF
>TRBJ1-1|13|-|TRBV2|-
CASRKEVNTEAFF
>TRBJ1-1|17|TRBD1|TRBV7-6|-
CASSLGGTAAVGTEAFF
>TRBJ1-1|13|-|TRBV7-3|-
CASSLQMNTEAFF
>TRBJ2-1|16|TRBD2|TRBV9|-
CASSVAPSGGASEQFF
>TRBJ1-1|13|-|TRBV18|-
CASAGEMNTEAFF
>TRBJ1-2|16|-|TRBV4-2|-
CASSQDPIGGTLGYTF
>TRBJ1-4|11|-|TRBV12-3/TRBV12-4|-
CASSYNEKLFF
>TRBJ1-1|14|TRBD1|TRBV2|-
CASRTLFRGLGAFF
>TRBJ1-4|16|TRBD1|TRBV30|-
CAPKEDRGLSNEKLFF
>TRBJ1-5|16|TRBD1|TRBV7-2|-
CASSLEIGTGFQPQHF
>TRBJ2-3|13|TRBD1|TRBV6-5|once
CASRDTGADTQYF
>TRBJ2-6|16|TRBD1|TRBV5-8|once
CASSGTGLAGANVLTF
>TRBJ1-1|16|TRBD1|TRBV19|-
CASSLQRTGLATEAFF
>TRBJ1-5|15|-|TRBV7-9|-
CASSEQGFGNQPQHF
>TRBJ2-3|16|-|TRBV29-1|once
CSVGRGSPTQSDTQYF
>TRBJ1-1|14|-|TRBV28|once
CASSSPGGWAEAFF
>TRBJ1-6|13|-|TRBV2|-
CASSEESVPPLHF
>TRBJ1-3|15|-|TRBV11-2|-
CASSYWGTSGNTIYF
>TRBJ1-1|14|-|TRBV28|-
CASRGTVGGTEAFF
>TRBJ1-3|12|-|TRBV6-6|-
CASRPPGNTIYF
>TRBJ2-1|16|-|TRBV29-1|-
CSGTMGADLSYNEQFF
>TRBJ2-7|14|-|TRBV5-5|many
CASSSAGTKREQYF
>TRBJ1-6|13|TRBD1|TRBV12-3/TRBV12-4|-
CASTKGANSPLHF
>TRBJ2-2|15|TRBD2|TRBV6-5|-
CASSSPGGYTGELFF
>TRBJ2-7|11|-|TRBV3-1/TRBV3-2|-
CASGWVGEQYF
>TRBJ2-1|13|-|TRBV7-2|-
CASSLRYYNEQFF
>TRBJ2-1|16|TRBD2|TRBV5-4|few
CASTPGLAALSDEQFF
>TRBJ1-5|17|-|TRBV4-2|-
CASSQLPEADSNQPQHF
>TRBJ1-3|18|TRBD1|TRBV9|-
CASSALRGTGERGNTIYF